A single sample is the source of the 26 T cell receptor beta chains below, sequenced in a study of T cells in localized non-small cell lung cancer. Profiling relied on immunoSEQ multiplex PCR, and the TCRdb table lists in-frame clones only, not all of them. There are about 59,000 clones in the sample; more than 85% occur only once, and around 20% lies in the top ten. Sample: peripheral blood, taken before any cancer treatment. The origin of the receptors is a man aged 40-75 years with stage I lung adenocarcinoma.

The chain uses TRBV6-5 and TRBJ2-1; D might be TRBD2 (7 bases). CDR1 and CDR2 (germline): MNHEY, SVGAGI. Trimming stripped 2 bases from V and 7 bases from J, with 12 bases between. CDR3 size: 14 residues. The CDR3 DNA reads TGTGCCAGCAGTTACGGGGGGGCGCAAAATGAGCAGTTCTTC. It translates to CASSYGGAQNEQFF.

The V and J genes are TRBV7-9 and TRBJ1-2; D perhaps matches TRBD1 (6 bases). Per the germline V gene, CDR1 is SEHNR and CDR2 is FQNEAQ (reference sequence). V was clipped by 5 bases and J by 2 bases, with 9 bases between them. The CDR3 contains 13 residues. The CDR3: CASSATGNYGYTF. The CDR3 DNA sequence: TGTGCCAGCAGCGCTACAGGGAACTATGGCTACACCTTC.

The chain couples TRBV5-1 to TRBJ1-1; 7 bases fit TRBD1. Per germline, CDR1 SGHRS and CDR2 YFSETQ. CDR3 size: 14 residues. Trimming removed 1 base from V and 5 bases from J; junction bases left unmatched: 5. In nucleotides, the CDR3 is TGCGCCAGCAGCTTGAAGGGGGCTATAACTGAAGCTTTCTTT. Amino acid sequence: CASSLKGAITEAFF.

The chain carries TRBV4-1 and TRBJ2-6, with D possibly TRBD1 on 6 matching bases. The CDR3 contains 17 residues. Trimming cost V 4 bases and J 0 bases, with 13 bases left between them. From germline, CDR1 is MGHRA and CDR2 YSYEKL. This CDR3 is CASSRWTDPSGANVLTF. For the CDR3, the DNA is TGCGCCAGCAGCCGGTGGACAGATCCCTCTGGGGCCAACGTCCTGACTTTC.

The gene calls are TRBV5-6 and TRBJ2-7, with D tentatively TRBD1 (6 bases). V lost 4 bases to trimming and J lost 3 bases, with 14 bases between them. CDR3 size: 14 residues. In germline, CDR1 is SGHDT, CDR2 YYEEEE. The CDR3 region is CASSTPGTSYEQYF. The CDR3 bases are TGTGCCAGCAGCACCCCCGGGACAAGCTACGAGCAGTACTTC.

Concerning this clone: The junction departs from germline at one end; a sequencing error may be responsible. The chain has TRBV7-8 and TRBJ2-1; 12 nucleotides match TRBD2. CDR1 and CDR2 from the germline V gene are SGHVS and FQNEAQ. CDR3 length equals 15 residues. This CDR3 reads CASSLAGGPRNEQFF. CDR3 sequence (DNA): TGTGCCAGCAGCCTAGCGGGAGGGCCGCGGAATGAGCAGTTCTTC. Filled out from reference TRBV7-8 and TRBJ2-1, the complete variable domain reads GAGVSQSPRYKVAKRGQDVALRCDPISGHVSLFWYQQALGQGPEFLTYFQNEAQLDKSGLPSDRFFAERPEGSVSTLKIQRTQQEDSAVYLCASSLAGGPRNEQFFGPGTRLTVL.

The V and J genes are TRBV7-2 and TRBJ2-3; 11 bases match TRBD2. This CDR3 has 15 amino acids. Germline V gives CDR1 SGHTA, CDR2 FQGNSA. V was clipped by 5 bases and J by 2 bases; unmatched bases: 3. CDR3 bases: TGTGCCAGCAGCCGGACTAGCGGGTCCACAGATACGCAGTATTTT. Its translation: CASSRTSGSTDTQYF.

This chain uses TRBV11-3 with TRBJ2-1; 8 bases line up with TRBD1. CDR3 length: 12 amino acids. Losses at the gene ends were 3 bases for V and 10 bases for J; bases not matched to a gene: 2. In germline, CDR1 is SGHNT, CDR2 YENEEA. In DNA form, the CDR3 reads TGTGCCAGCAGCTTTAGGACAGGGGAGCAGTTCTTC. It yields the protein CASSFRTGEQFF.

The CDR3 loop reads CASSLDSSYGYTF. The CDR3 DNA follows: TGTGCCAGCAGCTTGGACAGTTCGTATGGCTACACCTTC. The chain has TRBV5-5 and TRBJ1-2; D is uncertain. CDR1 is SGHKS and CDR2 is YYEKEE in the germline V gene (reference sequence). Trimming removed 0 bases from V and 5 bases from J, with 8 bases in between. CDR3 size: 13 residues.

The rearrangement joins TRBV18 to TRBJ1-1, with 7 positions matching TRBD1. Germline V lookup: CDR1 KGHSH, CDR2 LQKENI. This CDR3 is 13 amino acids long. Trimming removed 3 bases from V and 11 bases from J; junction bases left unmatched: 9. Here the CDR3 DNA reads TGTGCCAGCTCACCGGAAACAGGGGCCCGCGCTTTCTTT. Protein: CASSPETGARAFF.

As DNA, the CDR3 is TGTGCCAGCAGCCTAGGGGGCCTCGACACTGAAGCTTTCTTT. This sequence encodes CASSLGGLDTEAFF. The chain employs TRBV27 and TRBJ1-1, with 7 bases identical to TRBD1. The germline CDR1 and CDR2 sequences are MNHEY and SMNVEV (reference sequence). The CDR3 loop spans 14 amino acids. With 6 bases clipped from V and 3 bases from J, the junction kept 7 bases outside the gene matches.

The chain carries TRBV6-1 and TRBJ2-5, with a possible D match to TRBD1 (8 bases). Trimming shortened V by 1 base and J by 5 bases, and 23 bases separated the two germline ends. This CDR3 has 18 amino acids. The V gene's germline CDR1 is MNHNS and CDR2 SASEGT. CDR3 nucleotides: TGTGCCAGCAGTGAAGGGACAGGGATTGCGGGAGAAAGGGAGACCCAGTACTTC. This codes for CASSEGTGIAGERETQYF.

The V gene is TRBV7-2, the J gene TRBJ2-1, with 10 bases fitting TRBD2. The CDR3 extends over 14 amino acids. Germline V CDR1 and CDR2: SGHTA, FQGNSA. The ends lost 3 bases at V and 15 bases at J; junction bases unmatched: 11. CDR3 sequence reads: CASSLSLLAGVAFF. The DNA of the CDR3 is TGTGCCAGCAGCTTGAGTTTGCTAGCGGGAGTAGCGTTCTTC.

This rearrangement joins TRBV7-8 to TRBJ2-3; 12 nucleotides agree with TRBD1. Germline V gives CDR1 SGHVS, CDR2 FQNEAQ. V lost 1 base and J lost 8; bases outside the gene matches: 7. This CDR3 has 16 residues. CDR3 sequence: CASSLVGDRGQGTQYF. CDR3 DNA sequence: TGTGCCAGCAGCTTAGTTGGGGACAGGGGGCAAGGTACGCAGTATTTT.

The chain carries TRBV7-8 and TRBJ2-1; 8 bases line up with TRBD2. The CDR3 has 16 amino acids. V lost 5 bases and J lost 4; bases outside the gene matches: 10. The germline V gene has CDR1 SGHVS and CDR2 FQNEAQ. CDR3 bases: TGTGCCAGCAGCCCTGGCCCCCCGGGGGGGTACAATGAGCAGTTCTTC. This translates into CASSPGPPGGYNEQFF.

The CDR3 DNA follows: TGTGCCATCAGTGACAGGGGGAACACTGAAGCTTTCTTT. Amino acid sequence: CAISDRGNTEAFF. This rearrangement joins TRBV10-3 to TRBJ1-1; D is possibly TRBD1 (6 bases). Germline values: CDR1 ENHRY, CDR2 SYGVKD. CDR3 size: 13 residues. The V end lost 3 bases, the J end lost 1 base, and 6 bases lay between the germline ends.

This clone has only one observation. The V call is TRBV2, the J call TRBJ2-7; the D gene is possibly TRBD1 (6 bases). Deletions cut 8 bases from V and 3 bases from J, with 11 bases between. Germline V lookup: CDR1 SNHLY, CDR2 FYNNEI. The CDR3 is made up of 12 amino acids. This chain's CDR3 is CASSRQVYEQYF. For the CDR3, the DNA is TGTGCCAGCTCGCGACAGGTCTACGAGCAGTACTTC.

This clone was counted a few times. V gene TRBV10-2 combines with J gene TRBJ1-1; no clear D. Between the trimmed V and J ends, which lost 4 bases and 0 bases, there was a span of 3 bases. The CDR3 is 12 residues long. The germline V gene encodes CDR1 WSHSY and CDR2 SAAADI. CDR3 in DNA: TGCGCCAGCAGTGGCATGAACACTGAAGCTTTCTTT. It codes for CASSGMNTEAFF.

CDR3 nucleotide sequence: TGTGCCTGGAGTGGAGCGGTCCCCTACAATGAGCAGTTCTTC. Translating gives CAWSGAVPYNEQFF. The J gene is TRBJ2-1, the V gene TRBV30, with D possibly TRBD2 on 5 matching bases. Between the trimmed V and J ends, which lost 1 base and 2 bases, there was a span of 9 bases. The CDR3 length is 14 residues. CDR1 is GTSNPN and CDR2 is SVGIG in the germline V gene (reference sequence). Full variable domain (outside the CDR3, taken from reference TRBV30 and TRBJ2-1): SQTIHQWPATLVQPVGSPLSLECTVEGTSNPNLYWYRQAAGRGLQLLFYSVGIGQISSEVPQNLSASRPQDRQFILSSKKLLLSDSGFYLCAWSGAVPYNEQFFGPGTRLTVL.

This chain links TRBV5-6 with TRBJ1-4; TRBD1 matches 9 bases. Germline loops: CDR1 SGHDT, CDR2 YYEEEE. J gave up 8 bases and V 1 base, and 9 bases lay outside the gene matches. The CDR3 covers 16 residues. The CDR3 nucleotides are TGTGCCAGCAGCTTGATGGGACAGGGTTATCGGGAAAAACTGTTTTTT. Encoded protein: CASSLMGQGYREKLFF.

The rearrangement joins TRBV7-9 to TRBJ2-7; 13 bases match TRBD2. Germline CDR1 is SEHNR and CDR2 is FQNEAQ (reference sequence). The CDR3 length is 15 residues. V lost 5 bases, J lost 7 bases, and 8 bases stayed unmatched. The CDR3 nucleotides read TGTGCCAGCAGCCCACGGACTAGCGGGAGTAGGGAGCAGTACTTC. Protein sequence: CASSPRTSGSREQYF.

This clone was observed once. J is TRBJ2-1 and V is TRBV5-1; D may be TRBD1 (5 bases). The length of the CDR3 is 15 residues. Per the germline V gene, CDR1 is SGHRS and CDR2 is YFSETQ. Trimming removed 5 bases from V and 9 bases from J, with 21 bases in between. The CDR3 region has the DNA TGCGCCAGCAGGTCTCAGGGTAGTAGCTTGGGTGAGCAGTTCTTC. Protein sequence: CASRSQGSSLGEQFF. The full variable domain, completed using reference TRBV5-1 and TRBJ2-1, is KAGVTQTPRYLIKTRGQQVTLSCSPISGHRSVSWYQQTPGQGLQFLFEYFSETQRNKGNFPGRFSGRQFSNSRSEMNVSTLELGDSALYLCASRSQGSSLGEQFFGPGTRLTVL.

The chain joins TRBV7-3 to TRBJ2-1; 9 bases fit TRBD2. Trimming cost V 5 bases and J 1 base; bases outside gene matches: 3. Per germline, CDR1 SGHTA and CDR2 FQGTGA. The length of the CDR3 is 15 residues. The CDR3 sequence is CASSQTSGSYNEQFF. Here the CDR3 DNA reads TGTGCCAGCAGCCAGACTAGCGGATCCTACAATGAGCAGTTCTTC. Full variable domain (outside the CDR3, taken from reference TRBV7-3 and TRBJ2-1): GAGVSQTPSNKVTEKGKYVELRCDPISGHTALYWYRQSLGQGPEFLIYFQGTGAADDSGLPNDRFFAVRPEGSVSTLKIQRTERGDSAVYLCASSQTSGSYNEQFFGPGTRLTVL.

DNA of the CDR3: TGCGCCAGCAGTGATGTAGTACGCACAGATACGCAGTATTTT. This encodes CASSDVVRTDTQYF. The rearrangement joins TRBV10-2 to TRBJ2-3; D is ambiguous. Germline-derived CDR1 and CDR2 are WSHSY and SAAADI. The CDR3 contains 14 residues. V was pared by 3 bases and J by 1 base, with 8 bases between.

The chain is built from TRBV7-2 and TRBJ2-1; D may be TRBD1 (5 bases). CDR1 and CDR2 (germline): SGHTA, FQGNSA. The CDR3 has 13 residues. Deletions cut 3 bases from V and 7 bases from J, with 10 bases between. This chain's CDR3 is CASSFSQGNEQFF. The CDR3 DNA sequence: TGTGCCAGCAGCTTTAGTCAGGGTAATGAGCAGTTCTTC.

About this clone itself: The junction departs from the called germline gene at one end, perhaps through a read error. This CDR3 reads CASSLLSPPQF. In DNA form, the CDR3 reads TGTGCCAGCAGCTTATTATCCCCCCCTCAATTC. The chain has TRBV7-9 and TRBJ1-2; D unclear. CDR1 is SEHNR and CDR2 is FQNEAQ in the germline V gene (reference sequence). The CDR3 extends over 11 amino acids.